Below are 21 T cell receptor beta chains sequenced from a single sample in a study of T-cell reconstitution after alpha-beta-depleted transplantation in children. It was with unique molecular identifiers that the TCRbeta library was prepared. TCRdb reprocessed the PCR reads via MiXCR and lists one record per CDR3 protein. This sample carries 700,000 to 950,000 distinct CDR3 sequences, around 17% of them seen once, and the ten largest clones take approximately 4.5%. The sample consisted of PBMCs, mostly from graft donor cells, taken 360 days after TCRalphabeta/CD19-depleted stem cell transplant. Every receptor here comes from a male patient younger than 18 who had a stem cell transplant for acute lymphoblastic leukemia, so the T cells may come from the graft donor.

The sample holds many counts of this clonotype. This chain links TRBV12-3 or TRBV12-4 with TRBJ2-7; D unresolved. CDR3 length: 10 amino acids. V was trimmed by 8 bases and J by 4 bases, leaving 6 bases between them. CDR3 bases: TGTGCCAGCGGCGAATACGAGCAGTACTTC. It is translated as CASGEYEQYF.

This clonotype has at least ten counts. The chain is built from TRBV11-1 and TRBJ2-2; D unresolved. The V and J ends lost 2 bases and 6 bases respectively, with 7 bases between them. Germline CDR1 SGHAT, CDR2 FQDESV (reference sequence). The CDR3 loop spans 13 amino acids. The CDR3 loop reads CASSLRVPGELFF. The CDR3 coding sequence is TGTGCCAGCAGCTTAAGGGTGCCCGGGGAGCTGTTTTTT.

The chain employs TRBV6-5 and TRBJ2-2, with D possibly being TRBD1 or TRBD2 (5 bases each). The CDR3 is made up of 12 amino acids. CDR1 and CDR2 from the germline V gene are MNHEY and SVGAGI. This CDR3 is CAVAGTTGELFF. The CDR3, as DNA: TGTGCGGTGGCAGGGACCACCGGGGAGCTGTTTTTT.

This clonotype showed up just a few times. In nucleotides, the CDR3 is TGTGCCATCAAGCCGGAACGACTCCAAGAGACCCAGTACTTC. Amino acid sequence: CAIKPERLQETQYF. The gene calls are TRBV10-3 and TRBJ2-5; D remains unclear. Trimming removed 7 bases from V and 1 base from J, with 13 bases in between. This CDR3 comprises 14 residues. Germline V gene sequence: CDR1 ENHRY, CDR2 SYGVKD.

This clonotype was recorded at least ten times. J is TRBJ2-1 and V is TRBV6-2 or TRBV6-3; perhaps TRBD2 as D (6 bases). The V end lost 6 bases, the J end lost 5 bases, and 14 bases lay between the germline ends. The CDR3 extends over 14 amino acids. Germline lookup yields CDR1 MNHEY and CDR2 SVGEGT. The DNA of the CDR3 is TGTGCCAGCAGCCGACTAGTAGGGGACAATGAGCAGTTCTTC. Translation: CASSRLVGDNEQFF.

This clonotype appeared a few times. This rearrangement joins TRBV2 to TRBJ2-2; the D call may be TRBD1 or TRBD2 (6 bases each). Per the germline V gene, CDR1 is SNHLY and CDR2 is FYNNEI. Trimming took 10 bases from V and 5 from J, leaving 14 bases between them. This CDR3 contains 13 residues. The chain's CDR3 is CAIRGGGTGELFF. The CDR3 DNA sequence: TGTGCCATCCGCGGAGGGGGTACCGGGGAGCTGTTTTTT.

This clonotype has ten or more counts. The chain uses TRBV11-1 and TRBJ2-3, with 10 bases fitting TRBD2. CDR1 SGHAT and CDR2 FQDESV come from the germline V gene (reference sequence). V dropped 5 bases and J dropped 1; count of bases not matched to a gene: 15. The CDR3 runs to 19 residues. CDR3 in amino acids: CASSPTPTLAGVGTDTQYF. DNA for the CDR3: TGTGCCAGCAGCCCTACCCCCACCCTAGCGGGAGTGGGCACAGATACGCAGTATTTT.

The CDR3 region is CASSRLAGGMGNEQFF. CDR3 nucleotides: TGTGCCAGCAGCCGTCTAGCGGGAGGAATGGGGAATGAGCAGTTCTTC. This rearrangement joins TRBV14 to TRBJ2-1; 11 nucleotides align to TRBD2. Germline CDR1 and CDR2: SGHDN and FVKESK. This CDR3 has 16 amino acids. Trimming took 4 bases from V and 7 from J; bases not matched to a gene: 9.

This clonotype was seen more than once but under ten times. J is TRBJ2-5 and V is TRBV5-6, with D possibly TRBD1 on 6 matching bases. V was clipped by 0 bases and J by 4 bases, with 10 bases between them. The CDR3 has 14 amino acids. CDR1 is SGHDT and CDR2 is YYEEEE in the germline V gene. The CDR3 DNA reads as TGTGCCAGCAGCTTGGTGAGGGGGTCAGAGACCCAGTACTTC. Translation: CASSLVRGSETQYF.

The chain couples TRBV10-3 to TRBJ2-7, with TRBD1 matching 9 bases. In germline, CDR1 is ENHRY, CDR2 SYGVKD. Trimming took 4 bases from V and 1 from J; bases not matched to a gene: 2. The CDR3 covers 14 residues. The CDR3 sequence is CAISGGTGSYEQYF. The CDR3 DNA reads TGTGCCATCAGTGGCGGGACAGGGTCCTACGAGCAGTACTTC.

This rearrangement joins TRBV7-2 to TRBJ2-1; D is uncertain. Trimming shortened V by 3 bases and J by 10 bases, and 16 bases separated the two germline ends. The CDR3 loop spans 14 amino acids. Per germline, CDR1 SGHTA and CDR2 FQGNSA. The CDR3, as DNA: TGTGCCAGCAGCTTTAGCCCCGGATATTTCGAGCAGTTCTTC. Protein sequence: CASSFSPGYFEQFF.

This clonotype came up a few times. This chain joins TRBV10-1 and TRBJ2-1, with TRBD2 matching 13 bases. The germline gives CDR1 WNHNN, CDR2 SYGVQD (reference sequence). The CDR3 contains 15 residues. Unmatched junction bases numbered 4, after V lost 6 bases and J lost 5 bases. CDR3: CASRAGTSGNNEQFF. DNA for the CDR3: TGCGCCAGCAGAGCCGGGACTAGCGGGAACAATGAGCAGTTCTTC.

The V gene is TRBV4-2, the J gene TRBJ2-4; the match to TRBD2 covers 14 bases. There are 19 residues in the CDR3. Germline V CDR1 and CDR2: LGHNA, YNFKEQ. The ends lost 1 base at V and 8 bases at J; junction bases unmatched: 13. The CDR3 reads CASSQGLGLAGERGDIQYF. DNA of the CDR3: TGTGCCAGCAGCCAAGGATTGGGACTAGCGGGAGAAAGGGGGGACATTCAGTACTTC.

The sample holds a few counts of this clonotype. The chain uses TRBV6-5 and TRBJ1-2, with D unresolved. V lost 1 base and J 4 bases, leaving 7 bases between the germline ends. The CDR3 runs to 13 residues. CDR1 and CDR2 from the germline V gene are MNHEY and SVGAGI. The CDR3 reads CASSYLQFYGYTF. CDR3 DNA: TGTGCCAGCAGTTACTTACAATTCTATGGCTACACCTTC.

Many counts were recorded for this clonotype. The chain carries TRBV20-1 and TRBJ2-7; D may match TRBD1 or TRBD2 (5 bases each). Germline lookup yields CDR1 DFQATT and CDR2 SNEGSKA (reference sequence). Trimming removed 3 bases from V and 4 bases from J, with 10 bases in between. There are 12 residues in the CDR3. The CDR3 DNA reads TGCAGTGCTAGGAGGGGCCTTTACGAGCAGTACTTC. Its translation is CSARRGLYEQYF.

The rearrangement uses TRBV3-1 and TRBJ2-1, with D unresolved. The CDR3 spans 16 residues. Germline V gene sequence: CDR1 LGHDT, CDR2 YNNKEL (reference sequence). V was cut by 4 bases and J by 5 bases, with 18 bases left in between. DNA for the CDR3: TGTGCCAGCAGCCGCACGGGCCTAGGGCAGAACAATGAGCAGTTCTTC. Translation: CASSRTGLGQNNEQFF.

The sample holds a few counts of this clonotype. The V call is TRBV5-5, the J call TRBJ1-1, with no clear D. Germline V gene data show CDR1 as SGHKS and CDR2 as YYEKEE (reference sequence). The CDR3 is 18 residues long. V was pared by 3 bases and J by 0 bases, with 21 bases between. CDR3 bases: TGTGCCAGCAGCTCCCCCCGAGGAAGGGAGGAGTTGAACACTGAAGCTTTCTTT. Residues: CASSSPRGREELNTEAFF.

The chain employs TRBV15 and TRBJ2-1, with 8 bases that match TRBD2. J gave up 2 bases and V 1 base, and 7 bases lay outside the gene matches. Germline assignment: CDR1 LNHNV and CDR2 YYDKDF (reference sequence). The CDR3 extends over 17 amino acids. The CDR3 spells CATSRVAGGRAYNEQFF. In DNA, the CDR3 is TGTGCCACCAGCAGAGTGGCGGGAGGAAGGGCCTACAATGAGCAGTTCTTC.

This clonotype was recorded many times. The V call is TRBV5-1, the J call TRBJ2-7; D is possibly TRBD2 (5 bases). The CDR3 totals 15 residues. CDR1 and CDR2 from the germline V gene are SGHRS and YFSETQ. V lost 1 base to trimming and J lost 4 bases, with 15 bases between them. The CDR3 here is CASSLWERREYEQYF. As DNA, the CDR3 is TGCGCCAGCAGCTTGTGGGAGAGGAGAGAATACGAGCAGTACTTC.

This rearrangement joins TRBV6-5 to TRBJ2-7; 15 bases line up with TRBD2. This CDR3 has 19 amino acids. V was pared by 2 bases and J by 3 bases, with 11 bases of the junction left unmatched. Germline CDR1 and CDR2: MNHEY and SVGAGI. The CDR3: CASSYPGQGTSGRFYEQYF. CDR3 coding DNA: TGTGCCAGCAGTTACCCGGGACAGGGGACTAGCGGGAGGTTCTACGAGCAGTACTTC.

This clonotype came up once. This chain links TRBV6-6 with TRBJ1-4, with D possibly being TRBD1 (5 bases). CDR1 and CDR2 (germline): MNHNY, SVGAGI (reference sequence). This CDR3 region has 16 residues. The ends were cut back, 6 bases at V and 8 bases at J, with 22 bases in the middle. In DNA, the CDR3 is TGTGCCAGCAGCTATAGAGTGACCCCGAGGGACGAAAAACTGTTTTTT. Translation gives CASSYRVTPRDEKLFF.